This T cell receptor beta chain derives from a study of blood T cells in healthy people across ages. Study-wide results and caveats: Older age coincided with a roughly linear decline in TCR beta diversity per million T cells. Changes in expanded clonotypes were possibly confounded, as the CMV status of donors was unknown.

A second PCR of about 6 to 12 cycles used a sample-barcoded 5' primer and a J-beta primer mix. TCRdb reanalysed the 5' RACE reads using MiXCR and keeps one entry per CDR3 protein. This table holds more than 800,000 distinct CDR3 sequences, 35% to 50% found once. The V gene lost 5 bases and the J gene lost 1 base, with 18 bases spanning the gap. Germline CDR1 SGHVS, CDR2 FQNEAQ. This CDR3 has 18 amino acids. Remarks on this clonotype: Its antigen is currently unknown.

The specimen was blood. V is TRBV7-8 and J is TRBJ2-6, with D unclear. The TCR sequence derives from a woman between 55 and 75 years old in good health. The CDR3: CASSPRTAVTSGANVLTF. The CDR3 DNA is TGTGCCAGCAGCCCAAGGACCGCGGTAACGTCTGGGGCCAACGTCCTGACTTTC. Complete variable domain (other parts from reference TRBV7-8 and TRBJ2-6): GAGVSQSPRYKVAKRGQDVALRCDPISGHVSLFWYQQALGQGPEFLTYFQNEAQLDKSGLPSDRFFAERPEGSVSTLKIQRTQQEDSAVYLCASSPRTAVTSGANVLTFGAGSRLTVL.